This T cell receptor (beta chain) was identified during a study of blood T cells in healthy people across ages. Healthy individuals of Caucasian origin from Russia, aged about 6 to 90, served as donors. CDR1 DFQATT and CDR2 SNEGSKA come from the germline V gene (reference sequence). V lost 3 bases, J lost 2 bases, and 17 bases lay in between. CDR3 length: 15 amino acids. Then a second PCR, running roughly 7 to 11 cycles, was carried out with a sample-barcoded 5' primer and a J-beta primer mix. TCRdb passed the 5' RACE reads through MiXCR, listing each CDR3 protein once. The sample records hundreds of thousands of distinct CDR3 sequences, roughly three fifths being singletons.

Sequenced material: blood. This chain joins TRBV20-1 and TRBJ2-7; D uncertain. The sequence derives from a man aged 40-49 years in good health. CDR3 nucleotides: TGCAGTGCTAGCCCCGACCTGGGATCAACCTACGAGCAGTACTTC. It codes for CSASPDLGSTYEQYF.